These 29 T cell receptor beta chains were all obtained from the same sample, sequenced in a study of cytomegalovirus exposure and HLA in healthy donors. PCR primers comprised 60 Vbeta and 13 Jbeta primers. Using immunoSEQ multiplex PCR, the repertoire was profiled, and TCRdb retains in-frame clones only, with some absent. This repertoire comprises approximately 210,000 clones; its ten largest clones make up about 0.9%. Sequencing was carried out using PBMCs. These receptors were taken from a woman under 40 in good health and CMV-seropositive.

V and J are TRBV10-1 and TRBJ2-5, with 10 bases fitting TRBD2. The V and J ends lost 5 bases and 4 bases, in that order; junction bases with no gene match: 10. Germline CDR1 WNHNN, CDR2 SYGVQD (reference sequence). There are 16 residues in the CDR3. CDR3 DNA sequence: TGCGCCAGCAGTAAATCCGGGACTAGCGACGGAGAGACCCAGTACTTC. Amino acid sequence: CASSKSGTSDGETQYF.

The J gene is TRBJ1-1, the V gene TRBV11-3, with a tentative D call TRBD1 (5 bases). V lost 2 bases to trimming and J lost 0 bases, with 10 bases between them. In germline, CDR1 is SGHNT, CDR2 YENEEA. This CDR3 region has 15 residues. The CDR3 DNA follows: TGTGCCAGCAGCTTATCCGGGGGTATGAACACTGAAGCTTTCTTT. Its protein product is CASSLSGGMNTEAFF.

The rearrangement links TRBV10-3 to TRBJ2-3, with 7 bases fitting TRBD1. Germline V gene lookup returns CDR1 ENHRY and CDR2 SYGVKD. The V segment lost 5 bases and the J segment 3 bases; nucleotides outside the gene matches: 5. The CDR3 consists of 14 residues. The CDR3 spells CAISRTGETDTQYF. The CDR3 coding sequence is TGTGCCATCAGTCGTACAGGGGAAACAGATACGCAGTATTTT.

The chain links TRBV18 to TRBJ1-5, with 10 nucleotides matching TRBD1. CDR1 and CDR2 from the germline V gene are KGHSH and LQKENI. Trimming at V came to 3 bases and at J to 2 bases, leaving 4 bases not matched to a gene. The CDR3 consists of 16 residues. This CDR3 reads CASSPSGQGGNQPQHF. In DNA form, the CDR3 reads TGTGCCAGCTCACCCAGCGGACAGGGGGGCAATCAGCCCCAGCATTTT.

The V and J genes are TRBV18 and TRBJ2-7; D possibly corresponds to TRBD1 (6 bases). CDR3 length: 15 residues. Per germline, CDR1 KGHSH and CDR2 LQKENI. Deletions cut 6 bases from V and 7 bases from J, with 22 bases between. CDR3 sequence (DNA): TGTGCCAGCTCGAAATCCTGGGGGCAGGCAGAAGAGCAGTACTTC. Translation: CASSKSWGQAEEQYF.

The genes are TRBV4-1 and TRBJ1-2; TRBD1 matches 9 bases. Germline loops: CDR1 MGHRA, CDR2 YSYEKL. The CDR3 is made up of 16 amino acids. With V trimmed by 3 bases and J by 7 bases, 12 bases remained unmatched. Written as DNA, the CDR3 is TGCGCCAGCAGCCAGACCGGGACAGGGAGCACGTTTGGCTACACCTTC. As protein: CASSQTGTGSTFGYTF.

V is TRBV4-1 and J is TRBJ2-3; a possible D gene is TRBD1 (5 bases). V dropped 4 bases and J dropped 3 bases, with 14 bases sitting between them. The CDR3 is 15 residues long. The V gene's germline CDR1 is MGHRA and CDR2 YSYEKL. CDR3 region: CASSLIGARTDTQYF. As DNA, the CDR3 is TGCGCCAGCAGCCTAATTGGGGCTCGGACAGATACGCAGTATTTT.

The genes are TRBV28 and TRBJ1-1; tentatively, D is TRBD1 (6 bases). Germline values: CDR1 MDHEN, CDR2 SYDVKM. The V and J ends lost 3 bases and 1 base respectively, with 15 bases between them. There are 16 residues in the CDR3. The CDR3 sequence is CASSLRSEGQNTEAFF. The CDR3 coding sequence is TGTGCCAGCAGTTTGCGATCAGAGGGACAGAACACTGAAGCTTTCTTT.

CDR3 region: CASSEGGSANTGELFF. Written as DNA, the CDR3 is TGTGCCAGCAGTGAGGGCGGGAGCGCGAACACCGGGGAGCTGTTTTTT. This chain joins TRBV2 and TRBJ2-2; 7 nucleotides agree with TRBD2. This CDR3 has 16 residues. V shed 3 bases and J 0 bases; nucleotides not matched to a gene: 4. Germline V CDR1 and CDR2: SNHLY, FYNNEI.

The genes are TRBV28 and TRBJ1-4, with a tentative D call TRBD1 (5 bases). V was shortened by 7 bases and J by 3 bases, with 15 bases between the two germline ends. Germline V CDR1 and CDR2: MDHEN, SYDVKM. This CDR3 has 15 amino acids. CDR3 protein: CASTSSGLANEKLFF. In DNA, the CDR3 is TGTGCCAGCACATCCTCAGGGTTAGCTAATGAAAAACTGTTTTTT.

The gene calls are TRBV7-6 and TRBJ2-5; possible D gene TRBD1, 5 bases. With 2 bases removed from V and 3 bases from J, the gap between germline ends came to 10 bases. Germline CDR1 is SGHVS and CDR2 is FNYEAQ. The CDR3 loop spans 14 amino acids. The CDR3 reads CASSLSGREETQYF. As DNA, the CDR3 is TGTGCCAGCAGCTTATCAGGCAGGGAAGAGACCCAGTACTTC. Combining the CDR3 with reference TRBV7-6 and TRBJ2-5 gives the whole variable domain GAGVSQSPRYKVTKRGQDVALRCDPISGHVSLYWYRQALGQGPEFLTYFNYEAQQDKSGLPNDRFSAERPEGSISTLTIQRTEQRDSAMYRCASSLSGREETQYFGPGTRLLVL.

The chain carries TRBV2 and TRBJ1-1; D perhaps matches TRBD1 (5 bases). Germline lookup yields CDR1 SNHLY and CDR2 FYNNEI. The ends were cut back, 5 bases at V and 1 base at J, with 14 bases in the middle. CDR3 length: 15 amino acids. In nucleotides, the CDR3 is TGTGCCAGCAGTTCCTCGGACATGGGGAACACTGAAGCTTTCTTT. This codes for CASSSSDMGNTEAFF.

V is TRBV28 and J is TRBJ1-6; tentatively, D is TRBD1 (5 bases). The germline V gene encodes CDR1 MDHEN and CDR2 SYDVKM. The CDR3 is 13 residues long. V lost 6 bases and J 10 bases, leaving 13 bases between the germline ends. The CDR3 nucleotides are TGTGCCAGCAGAGACAGACCAAGGTCACCCCTCCACTTT. Residues: CASRDRPRSPLHF.

The genes are TRBV6-1 and TRBJ1-4; 10 bases are shared with TRBD1. CDR3 length: 14 amino acids. Trimming cost V 6 bases and J 6 bases; bases outside gene matches: 4. CDR1 is MNHNS and CDR2 is SASEGT in the germline V gene. The CDR3 loop reads CASRAGTGDEKLFF. The CDR3 DNA reads as TGTGCCAGCAGAGCCGGGACAGGGGATGAAAAACTGTTTTTT.

CDR3 residues: CASSWTGDMRNTEAFF. The CDR3 DNA reads as TGTGCCAGCAGTTGGACAGGGGATATGAGAAACACTGAAGCTTTCTTT. The chain carries TRBV28 and TRBJ1-1; 9 bases agree with TRBD1. CDR3 length: 16 amino acids. Germline V gives CDR1 MDHEN, CDR2 SYDVKM. V gave up 4 bases and J gave up 2 bases; unmatched junction bases: 8.

The rearrangement uses TRBV7-9 and TRBJ2-7; 8 bases map to TRBD1. J gave up 5 bases and V 3 bases, and 3 bases lay outside the gene matches. CDR1 is SEHNR and CDR2 is FQNEAQ in the germline V gene (reference sequence). The CDR3 totals 13 residues. The CDR3 loop is CASSFGQGHEQYF. The CDR3 region has the DNA TGTGCCAGCAGCTTCGGACAGGGCCACGAGCAGTACTTC.

The rearrangement links TRBV9 to TRBJ1-1; D possibly corresponds to TRBD1 (6 bases). The length of the CDR3 is 15 residues. Trimming stripped 3 bases from V and 12 bases from J, with 24 bases between. Germline-derived CDR1 and CDR2 are SGDLS and YYNGEE. This CDR3 is CASSARSDSWETPFF. The CDR3 DNA reads as TGTGCCAGCAGCGCTAGGTCGGACAGTTGGGAAACGCCTTTCTTT.

This sequence joins TRBV6-6 and TRBJ1-2; no reliable D call. The CDR3 has 15 residues. Germline lookup yields CDR1 MNHNY and CDR2 SVGAGI (reference sequence). Trimming removed 8 bases at V and 4 bases at J, with 20 bases between. CDR3 region: CASALRQSWRYGYTF. CDR3 DNA sequence: TGTGCCAGCGCCTTAAGACAATCTTGGCGCTATGGCTACACCTTC.

The rearrangement joins TRBV7-2 to TRBJ1-2; tentative D call: TRBD1 (5 bases). The CDR3 spans 13 residues. V lost 6 bases and J lost 8, with 16 bases in between. CDR1 and CDR2 from the germline V gene are SGHTA and FQGNSA. The CDR3 coding sequence is TGTGCCAGCAGTCAAGATCGGCGGGGGGGCTACACCTTC. Translation gives CASSQDRRGGYTF.

The chain uses TRBV7-2 and TRBJ2-5; a weak D match, TRBD2 (7 bases). The V and J ends lost 5 bases and 3 bases respectively, with 16 bases between them. In germline, CDR1 is SGHTA, CDR2 FQGNSA. The CDR3 contains 15 residues. The CDR3 bases are TGTGCCAGCAGCGGGGGGGGCAGGGCAGAAGAGACCCAGTACTTC. Translating it yields CASSGGGRAEETQYF.

V gene TRBV11-2 combines with J gene TRBJ2-7, with D possibly being TRBD1 (5 bases). This CDR3 is 12 amino acids long. In germline, CDR1 is SGHAT, CDR2 FQNNGV. V was trimmed by 5 bases and J by 7 bases, leaving 12 bases between them. CDR3 DNA sequence: TGTGCCAGCAGCGACCCTAGGGGTGAGCAGTACTTC. It specifies CASSDPRGEQYF.

The CDR3 protein is CSVWRQGVMNEQFF. The CDR3, as DNA: TGCAGCGTTTGGAGGCAGGGGGTTATGAATGAGCAGTTCTTC. The V call is TRBV29-1, the J call TRBJ2-1, with 7 bases identical to TRBD1. The V and J ends lost 5 bases and 7 bases, in that order; junction bases with no gene match: 11. This CDR3 is built from 14 residues. Germline CDR1 reads SQVTM; CDR2 reads ANQGSEA.

A word on this clone: The junction departs from germline at one end; a sequencing error may be responsible. The chain uses TRBV7-9 and TRBJ1-3; D not certain. The CDR3 runs 15 residues. CDR1 is SEHNR, CDR2 FQNEAQ, per germline (reference sequence). This CDR3 is CASSSNTGLGSTIYF. Written as DNA, the CDR3 is TGTGCCAGCAGCTCGAACACGGGGTTGGGAAGCACCATATATTTT.

The gene calls are TRBV20-1 and TRBJ1-2; D gene ambiguous. The CDR3 totals 11 residues. V shed 6 bases and J shed 1 base, with 6 bases lying between them. Germline V CDR1 and CDR2: DFQATT, SNEGSKA (reference sequence). CDR3 amino acids: CSALYNYGYTF. The CDR3 DNA reads TGCAGTGCCCTATATAACTATGGCTACACCTTC.

The CDR3 is CASSERPRGNQPQHF. The CDR3 region has the DNA TGTGCCAGCAGTGAGAGGCCACGAGGCAATCAGCCCCAGCATTTT. The chain recombines TRBV6-1 with TRBJ1-5; no clear D. Germline CDR1 and CDR2: MNHNS and SASEGT. V gave up 3 bases and J gave up 2 bases, with 11 bases separating them. The CDR3 has 15 residues.

This rearrangement joins TRBV5-1 to TRBJ2-5, with D perhaps matching TRBD1 (6 bases). Germline lookup yields CDR1 SGHRS and CDR2 YFSETQ. The CDR3 runs to 13 residues. Between the trimmed V and J ends, which lost 3 bases and 7 bases, there was a span of 13 bases. The CDR3 nucleotides are TGCGCCAGCAGCTCACGGACAGCGGTGACCCAGTACTTC. It specifies CASSSRTAVTQYF.

This chain uses TRBV7-2 with TRBJ1-5; 10 positions match TRBD1. This CDR3 is built from 16 residues. V lost 3 bases to trimming and J lost 4 bases; unmatched junction nucleotides: 6. Per germline, CDR1 SGHTA and CDR2 FQGNSA. CDR3 amino acids: CASSFTRQGANQPQHF. CDR3 in DNA: TGTGCCAGCAGCTTTACCCGACAGGGGGCGAATCAGCCCCAGCATTTT.

The chain uses TRBV28 and TRBJ2-7; TRBD1 agrees at 8 bases. Germline assignment: CDR1 MDHEN and CDR2 SYDVKM. V gave up 3 bases and J gave up 3 bases; unmatched junction bases: 10. The length of the CDR3 is 16 residues. CDR3 coding DNA: TGTGCCAGCAGTTTGTTTCCTGGGACAGGAAACTACGAGCAGTACTTC. It codes for CASSLFPGTGNYEQYF.

V gene TRBV7-9 combines with J gene TRBJ1-1; D call uncertain. The V gene's germline CDR1 is SEHNR and CDR2 FQNEAQ (reference sequence). The CDR3 totals 14 residues. Between the trimmed V and J ends, which lost 4 bases and 4 bases, there was a span of 13 bases. For the CDR3, the DNA is TGTGCCAGCAGCTCCGAAGGGAGTTCCACTGAAGCTTTCTTT. Residues: CASSSEGSSTEAFF.